A selection of T cell receptor beta chains follows, all from one sample in a study of graft-versus-host responses after intestinal transplantation. No cognate antigen is known for these TCRs. Some clones are missing from TCRdb's copy, which holds only in-frame ones; the method was immunoSEQ multiplex PCR. There are 85,000 to 130,000 clones in the sample; 87% occur only once, and 0.9% lies in the top ten. The sample consisted of unstimulated CD4+ T cells sorted from spleen or lymph node cells, taken before intestinal transplant. The receptors shown here come from a human donor who received an intestinal transplant. Both conserved end residues are part of each CDR3. A D gene is named only where the DNA matches it firmly. Not all rows give a size; the values are once, few, many and, for expanded clones, a class.

clone size	D gene	V gene	J gene	CDR3 DNA	CDR3 protein
-	-	TRBV30	TRBJ2-1	TGTGCCTGGAATAATCAAAGAACAGGGAGGGGGCCGAATGAGCAGTTCTTC	CAWNNQRTGRGPNEQFF
-	-	TRBV6-1	TRBJ1-4	TGTGCCACCCAGTGGGGGGTGTTTAATGAAAAACTGTTTTTT	CATQWGVFNEKLFF
-	TRBD1	TRBV18	TRBJ1-1	TGTGCCAGCTCACTAGGACAGGGGCAGATGAACACTGAAGCTTTCTTT	CASSLGQGQMNTEAFF
-	-	TRBV2	TRBJ1-2	TGTGCCAGCAGTTATCGCAGGGTCTACGGCTACACCTTC	CASSYRRVYGYTF
-	-	TRBV5-1	TRBJ2-1	TGCGCCAGCAGCTTGGAGGGGGCGGGAAATGAGCAGTTCTTC	CASSLEGAGNEQFF
-	TRBD2	TRBV9	TRBJ2-5	TGTGCCAGCAGCGTAGGTAGCGGGAGACCACAAGAGACCCAGTACTTC	CASSVGSGRPQETQYF
few	-	TRBV6-1	TRBJ1-2	TGTGCCAGCAGTTCGGGTGGCTACACCTTC	CASSSGGYTF
few	TRBD1	TRBV6-6	TRBJ1-2	TGTGCCAGCAGCGTAAGACAGGGGGCAGGTGGCTACACCTTC	CASSVRQGAGGYTF
-	-	TRBV30	TRBJ2-1	TGTGCCTGGAGTGCCGATCGGGTGAAGGGGTACAATGAGCAGTTCTTC	CAWSADRVKGYNEQFF
-	TRBD2	TRBV5-4	TRBJ2-5	TGTGCCAGCAGCTTGTCACCCATAGCGGGGACGTCCGAGAACGAGTACTTC	CASSLSPIAGTSENEYF
-	-	TRBV7-9	TRBJ2-7	TGTGCCAGCAGCTTGACTACCTACGAGCAGTACTTC	CASSLTTYEQYF
-	TRBD2	TRBV7-3	TRBJ2-3	TGTGCCAGCAGCTTAAGGGGCCCACTAGCGGGAGGGCCGGGCACAGATACGCAGTATTTT	CASSLRGPLAGGPGTDTQYF
-	TRBD2	TRBV5-1	TRBJ2-3	TGCGCCAGCAGCGACGGGACTAGCGGTTATTTAGATACGCAGTATTTT	CASSDGTSGYLDTQYF
-	-	TRBV4-1	TRBJ1-2	TGCGCCAGCAGCCAAGATAACAGGGAAGACTATGGCTACACCTTC	CASSQDNREDYGYTF
-	TRBD2	TRBV9	TRBJ2-1	TGTGCCAGCAGCCCTCATCTCGGGACTAGCGGGATTTCCTACAATGAGCAGTTCTTC	CASSPHLGTSGISYNEQFF
-	-	TRBV7-5	TRBJ1-5	TGTGTCAGAAGCCCCGTAGCGGTTTTCAGCAATCAGCCCCAGCATTTT	CVRSPVAVFSNQPQHF
-	-	TRBV5-1	TRBJ2-7	TGCGCCAGCAGCTTGTTTATAGGGAGAACTAGTAACGAGCAGTACTTC	CASSLFIGRTSNEQYF
-	-	TRBV5-1	TRBJ2-5	TGCGCCAGCAGCTTGGCTGCGGCAGGCTGGCGGGAAGAGACCCAGTACTTC	CASSLAAAGWREETQYF
-	TRBD1	TRBV27	TRBJ1-1	TGTGCCAGCAGTGCCGGACAGGGGGGATTCATGAACACTGAAGCTTTCTTT	CASSAGQGGFMNTEAFF
-	-	TRBV7-2	TRBJ1-5	TGTGCCAGCAGCTTAGAGTCGGGCAGGGGAAGACAGCCCCAGCATTTT	CASSLESGRGRQPQHF
-	TRBD2	TRBV9	TRBJ2-2	TGTGCCAGCAGCCTCTCTCCCGGGACTAGCGTTCGGGACACCGGGGAGCTGTTTTTT	CASSLSPGTSVRDTGELFF
-	TRBD2	TRBV29-1	TRBJ2-1	TGCAGCGCCGGACTAGCGGGGCCCAATGAGCAGTTCTTC	CSAGLAGPNEQFF
-	-	TRBV7-9	TRBJ2-5	TGTGCCAGCAGCTTCGCCGGGGCCAGGGAGACCCAGTACTTC	CASSFAGARETQYF
medium-sized	-	TRBV6-5	TRBJ1-3	TGTGCCAGCAGTTACTCGGAGGGCTCTGGAAACACCATATATTTT	CASSYSEGSGNTIYF
-	-	TRBV14	TRBJ2-7	TGTGCCAGCAGCCAAGATAGGACGGCTTACGAGCAGTACTTC	CASSQDRTAYEQYF
-	TRBD2	TRBV28	TRBJ2-1	TGTGCCAGCAGTTCGGGGACTAGGGGCAATGAGCAGTTCTTC	CASSSGTRGNEQFF
few	-	TRBV2	TRBJ2-7	TGTGCCAGCAGTGATTTCTCCTACGAGCAGTACTTC	CASSDFSYEQYF
-	TRBD2	TRBV27	TRBJ2-3	TGTGCCAGCAGTGGACTAGCGCCGAGGGGCACAGATACGCAGTATTTT	CASSGLAPRGTDTQYF
-	-	TRBV9	TRBJ1-5	TGTGCCAGCAGCGTAGCGGGGGCTAATCAGCCCCAGCATTTT	CASSVAGANQPQHF
few	TRBD2	TRBV7-9	TRBJ2-1	TGTGCCAGCAGCTTGACTAGCGGGGGGGAGAGTGAGCAGTTCTTC	CASSLTSGGESEQFF
-	-	TRBV5-1	TRBJ2-7	TGCGCCAGCAGCTTGGGCGCCACAGGTTTTAGCTCCTACGAGCAGTACTTC	CASSLGATGFSSYEQYF
-	-	TRBV28	TRBJ1-2	TGTGCCAGCACCTCAGGGGCCTCTAACTATGGCTACACCTTC	CASTSGASNYGYTF
-	TRBD1	TRBV30	TRBJ2-3	TGTGCCTGGAGTGTACAGGGGGCTAGCACAGATACGCAGTATTTT	CAWSVQGASTDTQYF
-	TRBD1	TRBV6-1	TRBJ2-2	TGTGCCAGCAGCCCGGGACAGACGAACACCGGGGAGCTGTTTTTT	CASSPGQTNTGELFF
-	-	TRBV6-1	TRBJ2-7	TGTGCCAGCAGCGACCCACCGTCCTACGAGCAGTACTTC	CASSDPPSYEQYF
-	-	TRBV11-2	TRBJ2-7	TGTGCCAGCAGCTTAGATAGGGCCTACGAGCAGTACTTC	CASSLDRAYEQYF
-	TRBD1	TRBV12-5	TRBJ2-2	TGTGCTAGTGCCTCGGACAGGGGCAGGTACACCGGGGAGCTGTTTTTT	CASASDRGRYTGELFF
-	TRBD1	TRBV28	TRBJ1-1	TGTGCCAGCAGTTTGGCCCGGGACAGGGCTGAAGCTTTCTTT	CASSLARDRAEAFF
-	-	TRBV4-1	TRBJ1-2	TGCGCCAGCAGCCAACTCACGGGTCTCTATGGCTACACCTTC	CASSQLTGLYGYTF
-	-	TRBV2	TRBJ1-1	TGTGCCAGCAGTGACCGGGGCACTGAAGCTTTCTTT	CASSDRGTEAFF
-	TRBD1	TRBV11-3	TRBJ2-3	TGTGCCAGCAGCTCAGGACAGGGCACAGATACGCAGTATTTT	CASSSGQGTDTQYF
once	-	TRBV5-1	TRBJ1-2	TGCGCCAGCAGCTTGGGCAACTATGGCTACACCTTC	CASSLGNYGYTF
-	-	TRBV28	TRBJ1-1	TGTGCCAGGGAAAAAGATAAAGGTCCTGAAGCTTTCTTT	CAREKDKGPEAFF
-	-	TRBV5-1	TRBJ1-4	TGCGCCAGCAGCTTGGGAGGAGGGGAAGAAAAACTGTTTTTT	CASSLGGGEEKLFF
-	TRBD2	TRBV7-9	TRBJ2-3	TGTGCCAGCAGCTTAGGACTAGCGAGCACAGATACGCAGTATTTT	CASSLGLASTDTQYF
-	TRBD2	TRBV5-6	TRBJ2-3	TGTGCCAGCGGCACGGGGGGAGTCACAGATACGCAGTATTTT	CASGTGGVTDTQYF
-	-	TRBV2	TRBJ1-2	TGTGCCAGTAAACAGATCGGCGGGGACCCATCCCATGGCTACACCTTC	CASKQIGGDPSHGYTF
-	TRBD2	TRBV7-3	TRBJ2-1	TGTGCCAGCAGCTCCCAGCCCGGGACTACCCTTTTGGATGAGCAGTTCTTC	CASSSQPGTTLLDEQFF
-	TRBD2	TRBV5-1	TRBJ2-1	TGCGCCAGCAGCTTTAGCGGGAGTGGGGTCAATGAGCAGTTCTTC	CASSFSGSGVNEQFF